This record looks at one TCR beta chain sequence and its context. Its target is not known. The data originate from a study of Ad26.COV2.S vaccination and SARS-CoV-2 variants. On the study more broadly: In the study, Ad26.COV2.S was injected intramuscularly once, or twice 56 days apart. Broader study findings: Compared with placebo recipients, vaccine recipients had higher spike-specific TCR breadth. Participants given vaccine showed non-spike TCR breadth similar to that of placebo recipients. Quantification of TCR breadth and depth may have yielded underestimates of total T cell responses.

Stated treatment: 19 received Ad26.COV2.S at low or high dose, single or two shots; 5 received placebo; per-sample allocation not given. It was on day 63 after the first vaccine or placebo injection that samples were taken. J gave up 2 bases and V 0 bases, and 4 bases lay outside the gene matches. The CDR3 runs 16 residues. CDR1 and CDR2 (germline): SQVTM, ANQGSEA. Assay used: immunoSEQ multiplex PCR; TCRdb lists only in-frame clones, some missing. The sample shows around 300,000 clones, approximately 90% of them seen only once. This receptor was obtained from a person between 18 and 60 years old who received the Ad26.COV2.S COVID-19 vaccine or a placebo. The genes are TRBV29-1 and TRBJ2-3; TRBD1 matches 11 bases. Source: peripheral blood, taken in a trial of Ad26.COV2.S vaccine versus placebo. The CDR3 spells CSVEDGQGASTDTQYF. Written as DNA, the CDR3 is TGCAGCGTTGAAGACGGACAGGGGGCTTCCACAGATACGCAGTATTTT.